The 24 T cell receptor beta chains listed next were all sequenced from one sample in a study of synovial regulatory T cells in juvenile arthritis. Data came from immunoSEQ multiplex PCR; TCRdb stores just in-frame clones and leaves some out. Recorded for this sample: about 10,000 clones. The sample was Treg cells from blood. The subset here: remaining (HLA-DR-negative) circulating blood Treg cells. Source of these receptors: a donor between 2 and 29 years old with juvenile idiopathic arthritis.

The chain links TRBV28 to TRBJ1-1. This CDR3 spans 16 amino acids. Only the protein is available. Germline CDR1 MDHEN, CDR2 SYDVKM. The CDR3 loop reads CASSFSWSIGHTEAFF.

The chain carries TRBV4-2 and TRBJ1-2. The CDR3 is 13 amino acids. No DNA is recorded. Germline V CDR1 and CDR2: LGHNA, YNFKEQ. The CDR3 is CASSQDSGWGYTF.

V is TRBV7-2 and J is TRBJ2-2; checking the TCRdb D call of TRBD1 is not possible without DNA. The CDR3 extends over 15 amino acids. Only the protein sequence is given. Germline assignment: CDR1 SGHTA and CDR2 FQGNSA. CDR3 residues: CASSGYQGNTGELFF.

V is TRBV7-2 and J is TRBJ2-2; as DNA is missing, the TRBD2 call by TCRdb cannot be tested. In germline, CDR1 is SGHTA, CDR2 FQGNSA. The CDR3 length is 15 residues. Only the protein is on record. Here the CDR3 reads CASSLRGLAIGELFF.

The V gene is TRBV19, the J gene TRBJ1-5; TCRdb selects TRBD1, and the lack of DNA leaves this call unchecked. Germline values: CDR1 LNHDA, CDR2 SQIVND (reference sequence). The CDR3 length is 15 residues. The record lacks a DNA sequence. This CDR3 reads CASKADRGQNQPQHF.

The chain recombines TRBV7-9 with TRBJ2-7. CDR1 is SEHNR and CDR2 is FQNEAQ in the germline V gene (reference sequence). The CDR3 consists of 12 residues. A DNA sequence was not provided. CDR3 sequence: CASSQWVYEQYF.

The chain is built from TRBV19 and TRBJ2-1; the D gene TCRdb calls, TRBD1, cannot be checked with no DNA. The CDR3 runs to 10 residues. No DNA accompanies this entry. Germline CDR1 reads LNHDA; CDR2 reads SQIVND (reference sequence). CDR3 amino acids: CASRGYEQFF.

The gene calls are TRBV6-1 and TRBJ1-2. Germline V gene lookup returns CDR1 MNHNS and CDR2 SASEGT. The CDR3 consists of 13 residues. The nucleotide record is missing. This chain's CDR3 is CASSPQGGSGYTF.

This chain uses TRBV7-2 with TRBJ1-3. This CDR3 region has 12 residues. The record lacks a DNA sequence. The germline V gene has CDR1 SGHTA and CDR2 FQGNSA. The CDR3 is CASSNSGNTIYF. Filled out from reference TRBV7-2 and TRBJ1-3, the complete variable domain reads GAGVSQSPSNKVTEKGKDVELRCDPISGHTALYWYRQSLGQGLEFLIYFQGNSAPDKSGLPSDRFSAERTGGSVSTLTIQRTQQEDSAVYLCASSNSGNTIYFGEGSWLTVV.

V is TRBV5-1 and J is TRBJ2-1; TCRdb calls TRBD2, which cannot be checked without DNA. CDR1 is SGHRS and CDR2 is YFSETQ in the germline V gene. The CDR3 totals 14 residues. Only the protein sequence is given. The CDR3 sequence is CASSSAGSYNEQFF. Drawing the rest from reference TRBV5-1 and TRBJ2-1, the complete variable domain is KAGVTQTPRYLIKTRGQQVTLSCSPISGHRSVSWYQQTPGQGLQFLFEYFSETQRNKGNFPGRFSGRQFSNSRSEMNVSTLELGDSALYLCASSSAGSYNEQFFGPGTRLTVL.

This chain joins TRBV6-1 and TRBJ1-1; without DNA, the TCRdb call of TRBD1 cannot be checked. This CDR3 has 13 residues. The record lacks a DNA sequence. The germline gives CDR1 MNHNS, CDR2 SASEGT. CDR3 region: CASSETVDTEAFF.

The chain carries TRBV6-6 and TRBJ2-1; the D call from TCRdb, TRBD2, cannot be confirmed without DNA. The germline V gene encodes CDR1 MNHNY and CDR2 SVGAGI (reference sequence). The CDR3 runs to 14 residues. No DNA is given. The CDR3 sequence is CASRRLAGYNEQFF.

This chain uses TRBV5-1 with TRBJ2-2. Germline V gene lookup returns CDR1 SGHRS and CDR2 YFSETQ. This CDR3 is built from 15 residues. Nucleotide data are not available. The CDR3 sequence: CASSLIGTNTGELFF.

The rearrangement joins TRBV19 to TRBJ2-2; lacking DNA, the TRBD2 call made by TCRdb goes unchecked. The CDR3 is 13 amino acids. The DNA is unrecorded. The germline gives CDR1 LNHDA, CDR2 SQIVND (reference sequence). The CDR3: CASLARGTGELFF.

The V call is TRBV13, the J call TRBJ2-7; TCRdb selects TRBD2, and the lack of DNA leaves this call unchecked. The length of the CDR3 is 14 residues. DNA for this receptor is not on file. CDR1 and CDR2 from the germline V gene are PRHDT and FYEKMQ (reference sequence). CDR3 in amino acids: CASSSGTIGGEQYF.

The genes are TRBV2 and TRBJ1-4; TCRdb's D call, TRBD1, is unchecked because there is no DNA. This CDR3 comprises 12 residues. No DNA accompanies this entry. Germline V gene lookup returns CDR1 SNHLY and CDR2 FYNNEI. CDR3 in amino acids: CASIRGNEKLFF. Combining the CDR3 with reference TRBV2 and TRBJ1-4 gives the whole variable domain EPEVTQTPSHQVTQMGQEVILRCVPISNHLYFYWYRQILGQKVEFLVSFYNNEISEKSEIFDDQFSVERPDGSNFTLKIRSTKLEDSAMYFCASIRGNEKLFFGSGTQLSVL.

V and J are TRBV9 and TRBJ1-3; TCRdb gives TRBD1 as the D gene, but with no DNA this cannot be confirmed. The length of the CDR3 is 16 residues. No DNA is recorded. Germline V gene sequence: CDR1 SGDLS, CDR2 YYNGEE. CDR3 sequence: CASSIRAGVSGNTIYF. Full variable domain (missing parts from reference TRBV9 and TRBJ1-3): DSGVTQTPKHLITATGQRVTLRCSPRSGDLSVYWYQQSLDQGLQFLIQYYNGEERAKGNILERFSAQQFPDLHSELNLSSLELGDSALYFCASSIRAGVSGNTIYFGEGSWLTVV.

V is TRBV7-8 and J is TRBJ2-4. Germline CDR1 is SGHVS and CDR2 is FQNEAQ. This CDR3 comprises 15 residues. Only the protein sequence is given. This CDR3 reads CASSFEGTRKNIQYF.

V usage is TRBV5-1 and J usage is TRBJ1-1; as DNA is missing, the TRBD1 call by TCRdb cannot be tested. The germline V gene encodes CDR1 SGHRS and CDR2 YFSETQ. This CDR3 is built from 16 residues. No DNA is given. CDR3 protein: CASSFIPGVWDTEAFF.

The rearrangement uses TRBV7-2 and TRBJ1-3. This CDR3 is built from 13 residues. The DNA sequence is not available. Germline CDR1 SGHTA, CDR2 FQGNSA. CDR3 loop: CATATRPGNTIYF.

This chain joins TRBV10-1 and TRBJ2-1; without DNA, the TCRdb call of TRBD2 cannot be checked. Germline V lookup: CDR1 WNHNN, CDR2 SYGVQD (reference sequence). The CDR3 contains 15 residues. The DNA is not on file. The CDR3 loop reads CASSPTSGDYNEQFF.

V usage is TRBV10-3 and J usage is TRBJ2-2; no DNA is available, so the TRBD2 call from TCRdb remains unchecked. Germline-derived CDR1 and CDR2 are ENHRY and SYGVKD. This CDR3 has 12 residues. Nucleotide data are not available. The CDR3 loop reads CAISGGAGELFF.

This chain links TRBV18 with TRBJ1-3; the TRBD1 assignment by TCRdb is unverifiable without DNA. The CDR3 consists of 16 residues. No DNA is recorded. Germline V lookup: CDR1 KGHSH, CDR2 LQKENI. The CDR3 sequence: CASSPSEGASGNTIYF. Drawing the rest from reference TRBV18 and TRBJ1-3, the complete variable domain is NAGVMQNPRHLVRRRGQEARLRCSPMKGHSHVYWYRQLPEEGLKFMVYLQKENIIDESGMPKERFSAEFPKEGPSILRIQQVVRGDSAAYFCASSPSEGASGNTIYFGEGSWLTVV.

Here the CDR3 reads CASSLDRGNEQFF. This chain links TRBV11-2 with TRBJ2-1; with no DNA, the TCRdb D assignment of TRBD2 cannot be verified. The germline V gene has CDR1 SGHAT and CDR2 FQNNGV. The CDR3 extends over 13 amino acids. No DNA is given.